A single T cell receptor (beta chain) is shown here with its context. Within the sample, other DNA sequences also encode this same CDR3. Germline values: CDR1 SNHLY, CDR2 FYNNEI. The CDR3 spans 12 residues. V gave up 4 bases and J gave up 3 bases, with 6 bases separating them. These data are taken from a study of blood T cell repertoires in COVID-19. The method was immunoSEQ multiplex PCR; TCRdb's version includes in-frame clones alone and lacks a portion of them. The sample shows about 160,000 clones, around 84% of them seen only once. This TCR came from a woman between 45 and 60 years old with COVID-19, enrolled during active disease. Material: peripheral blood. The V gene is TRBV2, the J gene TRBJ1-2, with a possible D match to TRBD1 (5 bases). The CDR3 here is CASSVRDYGYTF. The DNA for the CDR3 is TGTGCCAGCAGTGTCAGGGACTATGGCTACACCTTC. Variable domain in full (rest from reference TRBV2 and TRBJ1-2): EPEVTQTPSHQVTQMGQEVILRCVPISNHLYFYWYRQILGQKVEFLVSFYNNEISEKSEIFDDQFSVERPDGSNFTLKIRSTKLEDSAMYFCASSVRDYGYTFGSGTRLTVV.